This T cell receptor (beta chain) was sequenced during a study of response to subunit inactivated influenza vaccine. General study results and limits: Only a handful of new T cells, the authors suggested, are recruited with each seasonal influenza vaccination.

V gave up 6 bases and J gave up 1 base; unmatched junction bases: 4. Germline-derived CDR1 and CDR2 are DFQATT and SNEGSKA (reference sequence). There are 14 residues in the CDR3. MiXCR, run by TCRdb on the RT-PCR reads, gives a single entry per CDR3 protein. The table lists more than 700,000 distinct CDR3 sequences, about 20% of them singletons. There are a few counts of this clonotype. As yet, its antigen is unknown. The sequencing used PBMCs from blood, collected approximately 5 days after vaccination. The chain links TRBV20-1 to TRBJ2-4, with 9 bases matching TRBD2. The sequence was collected from a man aged 50-59 years who received an inactivated influenza vaccine. The CDR3, as DNA: TGCAGTGCCCTTAGCGGGAGCGCCAAAAACATTCAGTACTTC. This codes for CSALSGSAKNIQYF.